The source of this T cell receptor (beta chain) is a study of T cells in Graves' hyperthyroidism and ophthalmopathy. Regarding the study as a whole: Peripheral blood also featured most of the thyroid clonotypes expanded above 0.001.

Germline V gene sequence: CDR1 LGHDT, CDR2 YNNKEL (reference sequence). This CDR3 spans 13 amino acids. Between the trimmed V and J ends, which lost 3 bases and 3 bases, there was a span of 7 bases. Amplification of TCR beta CDR3 regions was performed using RNA transcripts as template. When the TCR CDR3 underwent first-round RT-PCR, the HTBI primer set was used. MiXCR, run by TCRdb on the multiplex PCR reads, gives a single entry per CDR3 protein. The data contain 500,000 or so distinct CDR3 sequences, about 16% of them singletons. This clonotype was found many times. Antigen unknown. Sequenced material: blood. This clonotype was sampled from a woman aged 30 to 39 with Graves' ophthalmopathy. The V call is TRBV3-1, the J call TRBJ2-3; no firm D call. The CDR3 DNA is TGTGCCAGCAGCCATCTAGGGACAGATACGCAGTATTTT. It codes for CASSHLGTDTQYF.